This T cell receptor (beta chain) appears in the sequencing data of a study of cytomegalovirus exposure and HLA in healthy donors. Study details: Unique TCRs numbering around 85 million, obtained from HLA-typed donors, made up an early data release. Study observations and caveats: The authors enumerated 150 to 200 TCR beta chains as linked to cytomegalovirus.

60 Vbeta and 13 Jbeta primers were used in PCR. TCRdb's copy holds only in-frame clones and misses some; the assay was immunoSEQ multiplex PCR. The data show 150,000 or so clones, and the top ten clones hold about 2%. The CDR3 runs to 23 residues. Germline assignment: CDR1 LGHNT and CDR2 FRNRAP. After removal of 0 bases from V and 2 bases from J, the junction contained 25 bases not matched to a gene. As for this clone: Its antigen is unidentified.

Input material: PBMCs. The sequence came from a man aged 25-40 years in good health and CMV-seronegative. The gene calls are TRBV12-5 and TRBJ2-3, with 8 bases that match TRBD1. Written as DNA, the CDR3 is TGTGCTAGTGGTTTGGTCCTTACCCGACAGGGGATTACCAAGCCTAATTACACAGATACGCAGTATTTT. It is translated as CASGLVLTRQGITKPNYTDTQYF.